A single TCR beta chain is shown here with its context. The antigen is undetermined. Losses at the gene ends were 2 bases for V and 8 bases for J; bases not matched to a gene: 6. CDR1 is MDHEN, CDR2 SYDVKM, per germline. This CDR3 spans 16 amino acids. These data belong to a study of shared clonotypes between healthy human individuals. Study-wide context: The composition of the donors was a couple of women and a few men aged 18 to 49.

Some clones are missing from TCRdb's copy, which holds only in-frame ones; the method was immunoSEQ multiplex PCR. The sample consists of approximately 2.5 million clones, over 85% of them appearing once. Notes on the study in general: With a few donors compared, approximately 5% of naive CD4 clonotypes were shared.

The specimen was naive CD4+ T cells from PBMCs. Regarding subset: CD45RA+ positively selected. This chain joins TRBV28 and TRBJ1-6; 10 positions match TRBD1. The sequence derives from a man between 18 and 29 years old in good health. Some clones in this sample may be carry-over from other donors' samples. CDR3 sequence: CASSLVGTGAYSPLHF. CDR3 nucleotides: TGTGCCAGCAGTTTAGTTGGGACAGGGGCATATTCACCCCTCCACTTT.